This T cell receptor beta chain emerged from a study of radiation and T cells in renal cell carcinoma. Method: immunoSEQ multiplex PCR; TCRdb's copy keeps in-frame clones and lacks some. The table shows about 20,000 clones, with around two thirds occurring only once. Treatment in this sample: 15 Gy SBRT to primary tumor, nephrectomy 4 weeks later. Germline values: CDR1 MDHEN, CDR2 SYDVKM. CDR3 length equals 14 residues. V shed 3 bases, J shed 6 bases, and the junction held 3 bases outside the gene matches. The source was tumor tissue, collected from a patient whose treatment included radiotherapy and nephrectomy. This sequence originates from a woman in her seventies with renal cell carcinoma. This chain connects TRBV28 to TRBJ2-1; 9 nucleotides align to TRBD2. The CDR3 coding sequence is TGTGCCAGCAGTTTCAGCGGGGGGAGCAATGAGCAGTTCTTC. It encodes CASSFSGGSNEQFF.